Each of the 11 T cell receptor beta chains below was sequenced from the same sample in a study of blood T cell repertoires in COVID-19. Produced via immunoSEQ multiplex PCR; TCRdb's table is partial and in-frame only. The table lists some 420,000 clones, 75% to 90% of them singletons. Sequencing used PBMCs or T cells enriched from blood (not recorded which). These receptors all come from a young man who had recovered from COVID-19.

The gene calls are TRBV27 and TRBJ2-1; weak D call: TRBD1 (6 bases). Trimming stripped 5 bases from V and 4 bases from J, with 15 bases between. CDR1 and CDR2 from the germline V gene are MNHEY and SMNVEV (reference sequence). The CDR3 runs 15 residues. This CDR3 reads CASSLTGTNYNEQFF. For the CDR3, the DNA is TGTGCCAGCAGTCTTACCGGGACAAATTACAATGAGCAGTTCTTC.

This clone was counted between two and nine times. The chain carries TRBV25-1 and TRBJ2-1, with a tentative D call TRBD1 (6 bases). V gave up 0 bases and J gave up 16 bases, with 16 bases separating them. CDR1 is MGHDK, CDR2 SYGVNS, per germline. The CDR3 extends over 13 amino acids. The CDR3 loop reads CASSEYPPGHQFF. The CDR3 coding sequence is TGTGCCAGCAGTGAATACCCGCCGGGACATCAATTCTTC.

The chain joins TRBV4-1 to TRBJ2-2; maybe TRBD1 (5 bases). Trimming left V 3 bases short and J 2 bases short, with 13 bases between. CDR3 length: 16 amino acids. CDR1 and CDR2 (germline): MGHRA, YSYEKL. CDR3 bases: TGCGCCAGCAGCCACGACAGCGCAAAAAACACCGGGGAGCTGTTTTTT. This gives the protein CASSHDSAKNTGELFF.

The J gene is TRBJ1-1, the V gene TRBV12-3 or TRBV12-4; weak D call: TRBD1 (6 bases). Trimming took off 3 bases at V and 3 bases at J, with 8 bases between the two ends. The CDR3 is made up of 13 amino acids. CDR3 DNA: TGTGCCAGCAGTTTGGACAGTCACACTGAAGCTTTCTTT. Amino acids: CASSLDSHTEAFF.

CDR3 bases: TGCGCCAGCAGCTTGCGGACTAGCGGGAGTACGGGGGAGCTGTTTTTT. Protein product: CASSLRTSGSTGELFF. The chain links TRBV5-1 to TRBJ2-2, with 13 nucleotides matching TRBD2. The CDR3 is made up of 16 amino acids. Losses at the gene ends were 1 base for V and 8 bases for J; bases not matched to a gene: 5. The V gene's germline CDR1 is SGHRS and CDR2 YFSETQ. Full variable domain (rest looked up from reference TRBV5-1 and TRBJ2-2): KAGVTQTPRYLIKTRGQQVTLSCSPISGHRSVSWYQQTPGQGLQFLFEYFSETQRNKGNFPGRFSGRQFSNSRSEMNVSTLELGDSALYLCASSLRTSGSTGELFFGEGSRLTVL.

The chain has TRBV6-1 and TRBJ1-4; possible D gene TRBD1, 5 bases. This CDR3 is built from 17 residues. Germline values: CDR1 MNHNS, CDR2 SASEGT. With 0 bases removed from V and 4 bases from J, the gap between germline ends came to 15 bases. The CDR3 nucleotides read TGTGCCAGCAGTGAAGCGTGGGGGGGACTCTTTAATGAAAAACTGTTTTTT. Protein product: CASSEAWGGLFNEKLFF.

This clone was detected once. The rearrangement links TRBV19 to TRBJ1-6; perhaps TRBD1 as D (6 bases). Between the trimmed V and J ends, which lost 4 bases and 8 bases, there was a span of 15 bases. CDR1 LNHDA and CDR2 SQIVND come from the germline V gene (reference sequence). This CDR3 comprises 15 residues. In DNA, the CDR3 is TGTGCCAGTAGTACACAGACAGGTCTCGATTCACCCCTCCACTTT. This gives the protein CASSTQTGLDSPLHF.

The CDR3 region has the DNA TGTGCCAGCAGCGTTAGCGGGAGTAGGTACAATGAGCAGTTCTTC. Amino acid sequence: CASSVSGSRYNEQFF. This chain connects TRBV9 to TRBJ2-1, with TRBD2 matching over 9 bases. This CDR3 comprises 15 residues. After removal of 2 bases from V and 4 bases from J, the junction contained 4 bases not matched to a gene. Germline V gene sequence: CDR1 SGDLS, CDR2 YYNGEE.

The CDR3 coding sequence is TGTGCCACCAGCAGAGATACGGGTGAAGAGACCCAGTACTTC. It yields the protein CATSRDTGEETQYF. V is TRBV15 and J is TRBJ2-5; D unclear. Looked up from germline, CDR1 is LNHNV and CDR2 is YYDKDF (reference sequence). V was cut by 0 bases and J by 3 bases, with 8 bases left in between. The CDR3 spans 14 residues.

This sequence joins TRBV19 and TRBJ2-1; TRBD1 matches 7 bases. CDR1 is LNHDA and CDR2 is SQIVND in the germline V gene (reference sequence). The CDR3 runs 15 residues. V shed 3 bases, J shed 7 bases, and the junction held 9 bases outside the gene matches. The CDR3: CASSIASTGTNEQFF. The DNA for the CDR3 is TGTGCCAGTAGTATCGCTTCGACAGGGACAAATGAGCAGTTCTTC.

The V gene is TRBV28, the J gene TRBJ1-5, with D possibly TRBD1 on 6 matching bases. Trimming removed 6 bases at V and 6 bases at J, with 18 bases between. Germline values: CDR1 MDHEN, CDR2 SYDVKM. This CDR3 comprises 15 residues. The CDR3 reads CASRDYRVSFQPQHF. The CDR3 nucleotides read TGTGCCAGCAGGGATTACAGGGTTAGTTTTCAGCCCCAGCATTTT.